This TCR beta chain emerged from a study of blood T cell repertoires in COVID-19. The repertoire was sequenced with immunoSEQ multiplex PCR; TCRdb's copy has only in-frame clones and lacks some. The sample carries a few hundred thousand clones, 81% recorded once. V was pared by 2 bases and J by 4 bases, with 6 bases of the junction left unmatched. This CDR3 is 16 amino acids long. Germline values: CDR1 MNHNS, CDR2 SASEGT. The clonotype was recovered from a middle-aged man who had recovered from COVID-19. The rearrangement joins TRBV6-1 to TRBJ2-7; 12 bases are shared with TRBD2. The material sequenced was PBMCs or T cells enriched from blood (not recorded which). The CDR3 bases are TGTGCCAGCAGTGAACCTGCTAGCGGGAGGGTATACGAGCAGTACTTC. Its translation is CASSEPASGRVYEQYF.